The next 17 T cell receptor beta chains were all read from a single sample in a study of blood T cell repertoires in COVID-19. Generated by immunoSEQ multiplex PCR, the TCRdb table keeps only in-frame clones and is missing some. The table includes about 370,000 clones, about 87% detected once. The sample was peripheral blood. Receptors originate from a woman aged 30 to 39 with COVID-19, enrolled during active disease.

V and J are TRBV19 and TRBJ2-3; the D gene is possibly TRBD1 (6 bases). This CDR3 spans 15 amino acids. V shed 6 bases and J shed 2 bases, with 15 bases lying between them. CDR1 is LNHDA and CDR2 is SQIVND in the germline V gene (reference sequence). The CDR3 coding sequence is TGTGCCAGTAGATTCCGGGACATAATCACAGATACGCAGTATTTT. This codes for CASRFRDIITDTQYF.

The chain recombines TRBV2 with TRBJ2-7, with 12 positions matching TRBD2. Germline trimming cut 9 bases from V and 0 bases from J; bases unmatched to any gene: 9. The CDR3 is made up of 16 amino acids. Germline CDR1 SNHLY, CDR2 FYNNEI. CDR3 amino acids: CASTRTSGASSYEQYF. In DNA, the CDR3 is TGTGCCAGTACCCGGACTAGCGGGGCAAGCTCCTACGAGCAGTACTTC.

This rearrangement joins TRBV6-2 or TRBV6-3 to TRBJ2-7, with D perhaps TRBD1 (6 bases). This CDR3 has 15 residues. Germline lookup yields CDR1 MNHEY and CDR2 SVGEGT. With 5 bases removed from V and 2 bases from J, the gap between germline ends came to 16 bases. CDR3: CASSTTGTPAYEQYF. CDR3 DNA sequence: TGTGCCAGCAGTACCACCGGGACACCGGCCTACGAGCAGTACTTC.

The V and J genes are TRBV6-5 and TRBJ1-1, with a tentative D call TRBD1 (6 bases). Germline CDR1 MNHEY, CDR2 SVGAGI. The CDR3 sequence is 14 residues long. Trimming shortened V by 5 bases and J by 0 bases, and 10 bases separated the two germline ends. The CDR3 region is CASSRTVMNTEAFF. In DNA form, the CDR3 reads TGTGCCAGCAGTCGGACAGTAATGAACACTGAAGCTTTCTTT.

This chain uses TRBV19 with TRBJ1-5; TRBD1 agrees at 7 bases. This CDR3 comprises 16 residues. The J segment lost 7 bases and the V segment lost 0 bases, leaving 9 bases of the junction unmatched. In germline, CDR1 is LNHDA, CDR2 SQIVND (reference sequence). The CDR3 region has the DNA TGTGCCAGTAGTATAGACACGAGGGGGCAAAGGCAGCCCCAGCATTTT. Protein product: CASSIDTRGQRQPQHF.

The rearrangement uses TRBV24-1 and TRBJ2-2, with 8 nucleotides matching TRBD1. V was pared by 4 bases and J by 3 bases, with 3 bases of the junction left unmatched. This CDR3 has 15 amino acids. Germline loops: CDR1 KGHDR, CDR2 SFDVKD. The CDR3 reads CATSETRGHTGELFF. The DNA for the CDR3 is TGTGCCACCAGTGAGACCAGGGGGCACACCGGGGAGCTGTTTTTT.

The V and J genes are TRBV7-8 and TRBJ2-4; no definite D call. The CDR3 totals 16 residues. Per the germline V gene, CDR1 is SGHVS and CDR2 is FQNEAQ. V shed 4 bases and J shed 4 bases, with 17 bases lying between them. CDR3 region: CASSYRPAGSKNIQYF. The CDR3 bases are TGTGCCAGCAGCTACCGCCCAGCCGGGTCGAAAAACATTCAGTACTTC.

J is TRBJ1-6 and V is TRBV5-6; 10 bases line up with TRBD1. With 0 bases clipped from V and 7 bases from J, the junction kept 4 bases outside the gene matches. The germline gives CDR1 SGHDT, CDR2 YYEEEE. The length of the CDR3 is 16 residues. CDR3 sequence reads: CASSLVGTGVNSPLHF. In DNA, the CDR3 is TGTGCCAGCAGCTTGGTCGGGACAGGGGTCAATTCACCCCTCCACTTT.

The chain links TRBV10-3 to TRBJ2-7; TRBD2 matches 7 bases. The CDR3 runs 16 residues. Germline CDR1 and CDR2: ENHRY and SYGVKD. V dropped 0 bases and J dropped 7; count of bases not matched to a gene: 12. The CDR3 nucleotides are TGTGCCATCAGTGAGTCTGGGACTACTACAGCGGGGGAGCAGTACTTC. As protein: CAISESGTTTAGEQYF.

About this clone: Within the sample, other DNA sequences also encode this same CDR3. The rearrangement links TRBV5-4 to TRBJ2-1; 14 bases are a match to TRBD2. V was clipped by 0 bases and J by 7 bases; unmatched bases: 3. The CDR3 spans 16 residues. Germline lookup yields CDR1 SGHNT and CDR2 YYREEE (reference sequence). The CDR3 spells CASSLGGLAGGNEQFF. The CDR3 DNA reads as TGTGCCAGCAGCTTGGGTGGACTAGCGGGAGGAAATGAGCAGTTCTTC.

The chain carries TRBV10-1 and TRBJ2-7; possible D gene TRBD2, 6 bases. This CDR3 contains 14 residues. Germline values: CDR1 WNHNN, CDR2 SYGVQD (reference sequence). V was pared by 0 bases and J by 7 bases, with 13 bases between. The CDR3 spells CASSESGGVTEQYF. The DNA for the CDR3 is TGCGCCAGCAGTGAGTCGGGCGGGGTAACTGAGCAGTACTTC.

V usage is TRBV5-1 and J usage is TRBJ1-1, with D possibly TRBD1 on 5 matching bases. The V end was cut by 1 base, the J end by 5 bases, with 15 bases between. CDR3 length: 15 residues. CDR1 is SGHRS and CDR2 is YFSETQ in the germline V gene. CDR3 amino acids: CASSLLSRGGTEAFF. The CDR3 DNA sequence: TGCGCCAGCAGCTTGCTGTCGCGGGGGGGAACTGAAGCTTTCTTT.

The chain links TRBV15 to TRBJ1-5, with a tentative D call TRBD1 (6 bases). The CDR3 is 15 residues long. In germline, CDR1 is LNHNV, CDR2 YYDKDF (reference sequence). Deletions cut 5 bases from V and 2 bases from J, with 13 bases between. The CDR3 nucleotides are TGTGCCACCAGCCCCCTCGCAGGGGGCAATCAGCCCCAGCATTTT. It yields the protein CATSPLAGGNQPQHF.

DNA for the CDR3: TGTGCCAGCAGCTTAAACAGGCAAGAGACCCAGTACTTC. It translates to CASSLNRQETQYF. The V call is TRBV7-3, the J call TRBJ2-5; possibly TRBD1 for D (5 bases). The germline V and J ends were trimmed by 1 base and 2 bases, with 5 bases remaining between them. The CDR3 is 13 amino acids. Germline V gene lookup returns CDR1 SGHTA and CDR2 FQGTGA.

J is TRBJ2-2 and V is TRBV7-9; TRBD2 agrees at 9 bases. Per the germline V gene, CDR1 is SEHNR and CDR2 is FQNEAQ (reference sequence). The V gene end was trimmed by 0 bases and the J gene end by 7 bases; junction bases not matched to a gene: 3. The CDR3 has 15 residues. In DNA form, the CDR3 reads TGTGCCAGCAGCTTAGCAGAGACTAGCGGCGGGGAGCTGTTTTTT. It encodes CASSLAETSGGELFF.

CDR3 nucleotide sequence: TGTGCCACCAGTGATACCGGGACAGGGAGCTACGAGCAGTACTTC. Its translation: CATSDTGTGSYEQYF. This chain joins TRBV24-1 and TRBJ2-7; TRBD1 aligns across 9 bases. J was trimmed by 3 bases and V by 3 bases; bases with no gene match: 5. The V gene's germline CDR1 is KGHDR and CDR2 SFDVKD. The CDR3 has 15 residues.

The chain couples TRBV12-3 or TRBV12-4 to TRBJ1-1, with D unresolved. The V and J ends lost 4 bases and 3 bases respectively, with 9 bases between them. The length of the CDR3 is 13 residues. CDR3: CASSWREDTEAFF. The CDR3 DNA reads as TGTGCCAGCAGTTGGCGAGAGGACACTGAAGCTTTCTTT.